This record looks at one TCR beta chain sequence and its context. A junction boundary mismatches the germline segment, possibly from a read error. The data are from a study of T-cell memory formation after mild COVID-19. One entry per CDR3 protein, called by TCRdb with MiXCR from the 5' RACE reads. The data show some 300,000 distinct CDR3 sequences, 20% to 25% seen once. The germline V gene encodes CDR1 MNHEY and CDR2 SVGAGI. The CDR3 is 14 residues long. The TCR sequence derives from a man aged 18 to 30 who had mild COVID-19 (a few samples of this study predate the infection). Cell type and time point are not known. The sequencing input was PBMCs or a T cell subset sorted from them (not recorded which). The chain joins TRBV6-5 to TRBJ1-5; D not resolved. The CDR3 DNA follows: TGTGCCAGCAGCCCCGGAAGGGTCAATCAGCCACAGCATTTT. Translation gives CASSPGRVNQPQHF.